This note documents a single T cell receptor beta chain sequence. The CDR3 runs 13 residues. V was pared by 9 bases and J by 9 bases, with 5 bases of the junction left unmatched. TCRdb processed the 5' RACE reads anew with MiXCR; each CDR3 protein has one entry. Here the sample spans roughly 260,000 distinct CDR3 sequences, more than 13% being singletons. This entry comes from a study of identical twins. The sample comprised memory (CD45RO+) T cells sorted from blood. The origin of this receptor is a woman aged 18-30 years in good health. The chain links TRBV12-3 or TRBV12-4 to TRBJ1-6, with 10 bases matching TRBD1. The CDR3 region has the DNA TGTGCCAGTCGACAGGGGGCGGGTTCACCCCTCCACTTT. Translated, it gives CASRQGAGSPLHF.